The clone carrying this TCR beta chain was picked up a small number of times. Effector memory cells were sorted as CD45RA-CD27-, EMRA cells as CD45RA+CD27-. This sample is drawn from a study of naive and memory T cell subsets. The CDR3 is made up of 14 amino acids. V trimming: 4 bases; J trimming: 11 bases; junction bases outside the gene matches: 11. CDR1 is LNHDA and CDR2 is SQIVND in the germline V gene (reference sequence). Two oligonucleotides, mixed equimolar, formed the beta constant-region primer covering TRBC1 and TRBC2. TCRdb reprocessed the UMI-ligation and nested PCR reads via MiXCR and lists one record per CDR3 protein. Among more than 25,000 distinct CDR3 sequences listed, about 10% were seen once.

The sequenced sample was effector memory CD4+ T cells from blood. Documented subset: effector memory, CD45RA- CD27-. J is TRBJ1-5 and V is TRBV19, with 7 bases fitting TRBD1. This clonotype originated in a human donor in good health. The CDR3 sequence is CASSNIQGEKAQHF. The CDR3 nucleotides read TGTGCCAGTAGTAATATCCAGGGGGAAAAGGCCCAGCATTTT.